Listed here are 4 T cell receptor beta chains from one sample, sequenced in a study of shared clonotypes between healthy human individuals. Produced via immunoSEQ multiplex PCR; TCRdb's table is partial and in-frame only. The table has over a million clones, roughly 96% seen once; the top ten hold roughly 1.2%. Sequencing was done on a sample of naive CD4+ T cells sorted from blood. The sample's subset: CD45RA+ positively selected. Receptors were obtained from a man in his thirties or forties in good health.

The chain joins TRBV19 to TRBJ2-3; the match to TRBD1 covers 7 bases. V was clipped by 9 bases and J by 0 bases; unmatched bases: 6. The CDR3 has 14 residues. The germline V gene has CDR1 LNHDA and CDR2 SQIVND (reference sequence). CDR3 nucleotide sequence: TGTGCCAGCCGTGGACAGGTTAGCACAGATACGCAGTATTTT. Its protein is CASRGQVSTDTQYF.

The CDR3 DNA reads as TGTGCCAGCAGCTTTAGAAGAGAGGGAGATACGCAGTATTTT. This translates into CASSFRREGDTQYF. The chain carries TRBV11-2 and TRBJ2-3; tentative D call: TRBD2 (5 bases). Germline V gene lookup returns CDR1 SGHAT and CDR2 FQNNGV. The V end was cut by 3 bases, the J end by 5 bases, with 12 bases between. The CDR3 contains 14 residues.

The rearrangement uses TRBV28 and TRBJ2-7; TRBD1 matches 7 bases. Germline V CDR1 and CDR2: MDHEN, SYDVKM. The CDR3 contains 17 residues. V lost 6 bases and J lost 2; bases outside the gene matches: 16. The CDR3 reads CASSDLINRGLAYEQYF. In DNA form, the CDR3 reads TGTGCCAGCAGCGACCTCATAAACAGGGGTTTAGCCTACGAGCAGTACTTC.

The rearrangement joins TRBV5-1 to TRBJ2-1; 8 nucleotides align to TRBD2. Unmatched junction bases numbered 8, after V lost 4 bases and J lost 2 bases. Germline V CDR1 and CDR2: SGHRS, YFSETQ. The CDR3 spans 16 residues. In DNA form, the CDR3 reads TGCGCCAGCAGCATAGTAGCGGGATCCACCTACAATGAGCAGTTCTTC. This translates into CASSIVAGSTYNEQFF.